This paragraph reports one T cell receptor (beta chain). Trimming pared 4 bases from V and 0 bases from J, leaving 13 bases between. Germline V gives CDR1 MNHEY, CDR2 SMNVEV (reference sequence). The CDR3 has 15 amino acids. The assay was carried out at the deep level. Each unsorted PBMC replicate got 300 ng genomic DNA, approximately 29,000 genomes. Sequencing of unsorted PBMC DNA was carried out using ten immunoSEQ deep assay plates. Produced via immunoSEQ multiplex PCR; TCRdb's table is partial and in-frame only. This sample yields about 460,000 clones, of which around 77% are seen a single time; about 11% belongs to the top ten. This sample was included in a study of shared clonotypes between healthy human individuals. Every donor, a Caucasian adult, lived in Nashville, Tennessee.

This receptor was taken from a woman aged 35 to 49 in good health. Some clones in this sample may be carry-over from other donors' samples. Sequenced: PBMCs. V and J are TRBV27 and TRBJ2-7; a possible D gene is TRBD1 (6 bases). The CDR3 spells CASSSQGFPSYEQYF. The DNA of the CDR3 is TGTGCCAGCAGTTCCCAGGGGTTTCCCTCCTACGAGCAGTACTTC.